This T cell receptor beta chain was sequenced during a study of T cell changes during pregnancy in multiple sclerosis. The J segment lost 4 bases and the V segment lost 4 bases, leaving 0 bases of the junction unmatched. CDR3 length: 13 amino acids. The germline V gene has CDR1 MNHEY and CDR2 SVGAGI. Profiling relied on immunoSEQ multiplex PCR, and the TCRdb table lists in-frame clones only, not all of them. This sample has over 55,000 clones; 90% to 95% occur once, and the top ten carry around 3.2%. The sequence came from a female donor with multiple sclerosis, enrolled in a pregnancy study. The sequencing here drew on CD8+ T cells from peripheral blood mononuclear cells, taken in the third trimester of pregnancy. The gene calls are TRBV6-5 and TRBJ2-7, with 11 nucleotides matching TRBD2. The CDR3 DNA sequence: TGTGCCAGCAGTTCTAGCGGGAGGTACGAGCAGTACTTC. Its translation: CASSSSGRYEQYF.